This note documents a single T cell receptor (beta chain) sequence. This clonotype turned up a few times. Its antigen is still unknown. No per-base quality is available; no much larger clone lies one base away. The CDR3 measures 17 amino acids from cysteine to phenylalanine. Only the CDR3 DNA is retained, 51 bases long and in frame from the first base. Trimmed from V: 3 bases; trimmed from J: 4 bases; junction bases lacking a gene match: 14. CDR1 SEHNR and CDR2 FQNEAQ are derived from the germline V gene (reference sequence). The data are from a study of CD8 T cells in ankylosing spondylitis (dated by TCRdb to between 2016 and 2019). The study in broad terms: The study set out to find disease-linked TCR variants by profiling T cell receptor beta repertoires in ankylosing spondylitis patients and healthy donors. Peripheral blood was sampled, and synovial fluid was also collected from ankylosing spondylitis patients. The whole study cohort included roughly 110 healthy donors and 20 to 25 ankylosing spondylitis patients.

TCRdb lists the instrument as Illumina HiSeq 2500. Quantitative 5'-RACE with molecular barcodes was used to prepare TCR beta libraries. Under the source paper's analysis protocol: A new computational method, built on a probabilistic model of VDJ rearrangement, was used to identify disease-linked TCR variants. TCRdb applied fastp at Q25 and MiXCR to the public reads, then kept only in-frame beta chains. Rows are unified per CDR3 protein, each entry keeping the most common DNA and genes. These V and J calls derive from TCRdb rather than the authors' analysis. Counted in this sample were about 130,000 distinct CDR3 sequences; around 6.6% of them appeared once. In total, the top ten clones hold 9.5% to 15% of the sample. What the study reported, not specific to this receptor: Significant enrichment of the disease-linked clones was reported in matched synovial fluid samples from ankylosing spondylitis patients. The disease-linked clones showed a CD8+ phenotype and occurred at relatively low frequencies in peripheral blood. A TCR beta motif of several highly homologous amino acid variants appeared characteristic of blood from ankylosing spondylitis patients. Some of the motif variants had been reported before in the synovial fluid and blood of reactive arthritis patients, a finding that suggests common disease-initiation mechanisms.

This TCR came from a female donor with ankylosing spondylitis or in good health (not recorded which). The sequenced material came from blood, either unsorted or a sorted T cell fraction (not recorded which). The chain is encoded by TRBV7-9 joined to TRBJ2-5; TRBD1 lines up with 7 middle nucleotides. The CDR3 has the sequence CASSFLLGDSRGETQYF. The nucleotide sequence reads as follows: TGTGCCAGCAGCTTCCTCCTTGGGGACAGTAGGGGAGAGACCCAGTACTTC. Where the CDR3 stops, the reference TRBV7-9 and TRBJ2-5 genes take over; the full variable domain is DTGVSQNPRHKITKRGQNVTFRCDPISEHNRLYWYRQTLGQGPEFLTYFQNEAQLEKSRLLSDRFSAERPKGSFSTLEIQRTEQGDSAMYLCASSFLLGDSRGETQYFGPGTRLLVL.